The entry below gives a single T cell receptor beta chain sequence along with its context. The antigen remains unidentified. Blood specimens came from baseline, cycle 4 day 1, and cycle 7 day 1. There are 11 residues in the CDR3. V was cut by 3 bases and J by 5 bases, with 3 bases left in between. CDR1 and CDR2 (germline): SGHDT, YYEEEE. The sample originates from a study of OX40 agonist ivuxolimab in advanced cancers. Profiling relied on immunoSEQ multiplex PCR, and the TCRdb table lists in-frame clones only, not all of them. The table shows approximately 40,000 clones, with around 89% occurring only once. Study-level results: Clonal expansion from baseline to week 6 occurred in both CD4+ and CD8+ T cells.

The input for sequencing was CD4+ or CD8+ T cells sorted from blood, taken in a trial of the OX40 agonist ivuxolimab. The receptor was isolated from an adult with an advanced solid tumor such as melanoma, head and neck, liver or kidney cancer. The chain is built from TRBV5-6 and TRBJ2-1; D remains unclear. The CDR3 loop reads CASSWNNEQFF. Here the CDR3 DNA reads TGTGCCAGCAGCTGGAACAATGAGCAGTTCTTC.